Listed below are T cell receptor beta chains from one sample, sequenced in a study of blood T cell repertoires in COVID-19. Data came from immunoSEQ multiplex PCR; TCRdb stores just in-frame clones and leaves some out. The sample has some 250,000 clones; roughly nine tenths are singletons. Source material: peripheral blood. All receptors come from a man aged 60 to 69 with acute or convalescent COVID-19. CDR3s include the opening cysteine and the closing phenylalanine or tryptophan. The D gene is left open where the match is weak. Rows may omit the clone size; those that give it use once, few, many or a size class.

cdr3_length: 16; j_call: TRBJ2-5; d_call: TRBD2; v_call: TRBV29-1; clone_size: -; cdr3_aa: CSVEEFSGSGLEPQYF; cdr3_nt: TGCAGCGTTGAAGAATTTAGTGGTAGCGGGCTCGAGCCCCAGTACTTC
cdr3_length: 14; j_call: TRBJ2-7; d_call: TRBD2; v_call: TRBV15; clone_size: once; cdr3_aa: CATSRELAGDEQYF; cdr3_nt: TGTGCCACCAGCAGAGAGCTAGCGGGAGACGAGCAGTACTTC
cdr3_length: 15; j_call: TRBJ1-2; d_call: -; v_call: TRBV21-1; clone_size: few; cdr3_aa: CASTPSAIPNYGYTF; cdr3_nt: TGTGCCAGCACGCCCTCAGCGATCCCTAACTATGGCTACACCTTC
cdr3_length: 15; j_call: TRBJ2-4; d_call: -; v_call: TRBV28; clone_size: -; cdr3_aa: CASSLGQATTNIQYF; cdr3_nt: TGTGCCAGCAGTTTAGGGCAGGCGACTACAAACATTCAGTACTTC
cdr3_length: 18; j_call: TRBJ1-6; d_call: TRBD1; v_call: TRBV5-5; clone_size: -; cdr3_aa: CASSLLPGQGVTNSPLHF; cdr3_nt: TGTGCCAGCAGCTTGCTCCCGGGACAGGGGGTGACAAATTCACCCCTCCACTTT
cdr3_length: 14; j_call: TRBJ1-6; d_call: -; v_call: TRBV7-9; clone_size: few; cdr3_aa: CASSQRDNNSPLHF; cdr3_nt: TGTGCCAGCAGTCAGAGGGACAACAATTCACCCCTCCACTTT
cdr3_length: 16; j_call: TRBJ2-7; d_call: -; v_call: TRBV30; clone_size: -; cdr3_aa: CAWSVMLAASGHEQYF; cdr3_nt: TGTGCCTGGAGTGTAATGTTAGCGGCGTCTGGCCACGAGCAGTACTTC
cdr3_length: 16; j_call: TRBJ1-1; d_call: TRBD1; v_call: TRBV5-1; clone_size: -; cdr3_aa: CASSPTPGGLNTEAFF; cdr3_nt: TGCGCCAGCAGCCCCACGCCAGGGGGGCTGAACACTGAAGCTTTCTTT
cdr3_length: 14; j_call: TRBJ2-2; d_call: -; v_call: TRBV29-1; clone_size: -; cdr3_aa: CSVLGHLNTGELFF; cdr3_nt: TGCAGCGTCCTCGGACATCTGAACACCGGGGAGCTGTTTTTT
cdr3_length: 14; j_call: TRBJ2-7; d_call: -; v_call: TRBV7-2; clone_size: few; cdr3_aa: CASNLPGQGYEQYF; cdr3_nt: TGTGCCTCCAATTTACCGGGACAAGGTTACGAGCAGTACTTC
cdr3_length: 16; j_call: TRBJ1-2; d_call: TRBD1; v_call: TRBV28; clone_size: -; cdr3_aa: CASSLLLPGTGVGYTF; cdr3_nt: TGTGCCAGCAGTTTACTTCTACCCGGGACAGGGGTTGGCTACACCTTC
cdr3_length: 16; j_call: TRBJ2-1; d_call: -; v_call: TRBV7-9; clone_size: -; cdr3_aa: CASSLVGGLSYNEQFF; cdr3_nt: TGTGCCAGCAGCTTAGTTGGGGGACTCTCCTACAATGAGCAGTTCTTC
cdr3_length: 13; j_call: TRBJ1-5; d_call: -; v_call: TRBV10-3; clone_size: -; cdr3_aa: CAIRGGGGQPQHF; cdr3_nt: TGTGCCATCAGGGGGGGCGGGGGACAGCCCCAGCATTTT
cdr3_length: 15; j_call: TRBJ1-2; d_call: TRBD1; v_call: TRBV6-2/TRBV6-3; clone_size: -; cdr3_aa: CASSSSDRGGYGYTF; cdr3_nt: TGTGCCAGCAGTTCCTCCGACAGGGGAGGCTATGGCTACACCTTC
cdr3_length: 17; j_call: TRBJ1-2; d_call: -; v_call: TRBV24-1; clone_size: -; cdr3_aa: CATSDPNAATGLTGYTF; cdr3_nt: TGTGCCACCAGTGACCCTAATGCGGCGACAGGCCTGACTGGCTACACCTTC
cdr3_length: 13; j_call: TRBJ1-2; d_call: TRBD1; v_call: TRBV4-1; clone_size: -; cdr3_aa: CASSRDSPYGYTF; cdr3_nt: TGCGCCAGCTCCCGGGACAGCCCGTATGGCTACACCTTC
cdr3_length: 18; j_call: TRBJ2-1; d_call: TRBD2; v_call: TRBV7-8; clone_size: -; cdr3_aa: CASSFSGRNGRAYNEQFF; cdr3_nt: TGTGCCAGCAGCTTTAGCGGGCGGAACGGGAGGGCATACAATGAGCAGTTCTTC
cdr3_length: 16; j_call: TRBJ1-1; d_call: TRBD1; v_call: TRBV10-3; clone_size: once; cdr3_aa: CAISRQGGDSNTEAFF; cdr3_nt: TGTGCCATCAGCCGACAGGGGGGGGATTCGAACACTGAAGCTTTCTTT
cdr3_length: 14; j_call: TRBJ1-6; d_call: TRBD1; v_call: TRBV5-5; clone_size: -; cdr3_aa: CASSLLTGDSPLHF; cdr3_nt: TGTGCCAGCAGCTTACTCACAGGGGATTCACCCCTCCACTTT
cdr3_length: 14; j_call: TRBJ2-2; d_call: TRBD1; v_call: TRBV25-1; clone_size: -; cdr3_aa: CASSPRGYTGELFF; cdr3_nt: TGTGCCAGCAGTCCCAGGGGGTACACCGGGGAGCTGTTTTTT
cdr3_length: 16; j_call: TRBJ1-4; d_call: TRBD1; v_call: TRBV28; clone_size: once; cdr3_aa: CASSSDRVGTNEKLFF; cdr3_nt: TGTGCCAGCAGTTCGGACAGGGTTGGAACTAATGAAAAACTGTTTTTT
cdr3_length: 11; j_call: TRBJ1-1; d_call: -; v_call: TRBV29-1; clone_size: -; cdr3_aa: CSARVGTEAFF; cdr3_nt: TGCAGCGCCAGGGTGGGCACTGAAGCTTTCTTT
cdr3_length: 17; j_call: TRBJ2-1; d_call: TRBD1; v_call: TRBV6-2/TRBV6-3; clone_size: once; cdr3_aa: CASSRGTGTGIDNEQFF; cdr3_nt: TGTGCCAGCAGCCGAGGGACCGGGACAGGAATAGACAATGAGCAGTTCTTC
cdr3_length: 14; j_call: TRBJ2-5; d_call: TRBD2; v_call: TRBV24-1; clone_size: -; cdr3_aa: CATRGSGRTETQYF; cdr3_nt: TGTGCCACCAGGGGTAGCGGGAGAACGGAGACCCAGTACTTC
cdr3_length: 17; j_call: TRBJ2-2; d_call: -; v_call: TRBV5-1; clone_size: -; cdr3_aa: CASSSVVWGANTGELFF; cdr3_nt: TGCGCCAGCAGCTCCGTGGTGTGGGGAGCGAACACCGGGGAGCTGTTTTTT
cdr3_length: 12; j_call: TRBJ2-3; d_call: TRBD1; v_call: TRBV29-1; clone_size: -; cdr3_aa: CSAGQEPDTQYF; cdr3_nt: TGCAGCGCTGGACAGGAACCAGATACGCAGTATTTT